This TCR beta chain came from a study of lymphopenia after photon versus proton radiotherapy. The CDR3 consists of 14 residues. Per germline, CDR1 LNHDA and CDR2 SQIVND (reference sequence). The ends were cut back, 2 bases at V and 10 bases at J, with 15 bases in the middle. This clone showed up just once. Measured with immunoSEQ multiplex PCR; TCRdb has only the in-frame clones, and not every one. The sample holds about 39,000 clones, roughly nine tenths seen once. The material was peripheral blood, obtained from a patient treated with photon-based radiotherapy. The source of this sequence is a man aged 60-69 years with cholangiocarcinoma. V gene TRBV19 combines with J gene TRBJ2-1; weak D call: TRBD1 (6 bases). This CDR3 reads CASSIRSEGEEQFF. The CDR3, as DNA: TGTGCCAGTAGTATAAGAAGTGAGGGGGAAGAGCAGTTCTTC.